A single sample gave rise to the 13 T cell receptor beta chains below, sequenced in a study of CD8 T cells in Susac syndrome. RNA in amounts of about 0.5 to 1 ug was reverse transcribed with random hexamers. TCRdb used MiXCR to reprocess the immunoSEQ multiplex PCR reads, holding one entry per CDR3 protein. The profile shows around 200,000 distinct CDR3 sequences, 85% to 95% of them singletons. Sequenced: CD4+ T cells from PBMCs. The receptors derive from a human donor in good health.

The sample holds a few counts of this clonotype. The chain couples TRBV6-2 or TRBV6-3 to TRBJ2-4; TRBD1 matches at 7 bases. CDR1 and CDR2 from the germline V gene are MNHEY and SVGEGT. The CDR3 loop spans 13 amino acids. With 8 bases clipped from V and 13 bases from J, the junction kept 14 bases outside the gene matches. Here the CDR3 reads CASRPPSGGEQYF. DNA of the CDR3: TGTGCCAGCCGACCTCCTTCAGGGGGAGAACAGTACTTC.

CDR3 in amino acids: CASSFVGAGANVLTF. The CDR3 nucleotides read TGTGCCAGCAGCTTCGTCGGGGCTGGGGCCAACGTCCTGACTTTC. The chain carries TRBV5-6 and TRBJ2-6; a possible D gene is TRBD2 (5 bases). V was pared by 2 bases and J by 2 bases, with 8 bases between. The CDR3 runs 15 residues. Germline CDR1 is SGHDT and CDR2 is YYEEEE.

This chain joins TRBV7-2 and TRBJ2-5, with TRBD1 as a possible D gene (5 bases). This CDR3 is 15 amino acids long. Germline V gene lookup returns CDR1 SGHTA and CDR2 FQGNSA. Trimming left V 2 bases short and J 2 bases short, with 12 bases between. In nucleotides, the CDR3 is TGTGCCAGCAGCTTACAGGGTATGGGGCAAGAGACCCAGTACTTC. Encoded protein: CASSLQGMGQETQYF.

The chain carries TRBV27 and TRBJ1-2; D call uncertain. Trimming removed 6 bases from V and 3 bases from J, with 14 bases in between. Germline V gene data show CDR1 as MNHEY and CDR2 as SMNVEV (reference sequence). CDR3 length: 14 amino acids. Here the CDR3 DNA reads TGTGCCAGCAGCCACGACCCGGTCGACTATGGCTACACCTTC. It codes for CASSHDPVDYGYTF.

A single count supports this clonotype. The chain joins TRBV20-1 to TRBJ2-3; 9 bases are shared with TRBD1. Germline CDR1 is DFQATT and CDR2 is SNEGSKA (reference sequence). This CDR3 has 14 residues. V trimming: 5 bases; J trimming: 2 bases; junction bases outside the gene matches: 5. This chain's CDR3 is CSAPGTGITDTQYF. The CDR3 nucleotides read TGCAGTGCTCCCGGGACAGGGATCACAGATACGCAGTATTTT.

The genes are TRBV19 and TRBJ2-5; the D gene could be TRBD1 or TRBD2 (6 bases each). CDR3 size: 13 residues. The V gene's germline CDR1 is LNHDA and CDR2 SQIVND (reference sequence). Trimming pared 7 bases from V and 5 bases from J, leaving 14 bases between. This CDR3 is CASTPGAGETQYF. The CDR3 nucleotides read TGTGCCAGTACCCCGGGGGCCGGGGAGACCCAGTACTTC.

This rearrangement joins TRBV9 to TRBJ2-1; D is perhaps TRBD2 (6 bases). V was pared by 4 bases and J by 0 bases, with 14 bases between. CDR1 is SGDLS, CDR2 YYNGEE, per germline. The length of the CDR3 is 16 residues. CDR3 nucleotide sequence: TGTGCCAGCAGCCCCCGCGGCGGGACCTCCTACAATGAGCAGTTCTTC. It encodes CASSPRGGTSYNEQFF.

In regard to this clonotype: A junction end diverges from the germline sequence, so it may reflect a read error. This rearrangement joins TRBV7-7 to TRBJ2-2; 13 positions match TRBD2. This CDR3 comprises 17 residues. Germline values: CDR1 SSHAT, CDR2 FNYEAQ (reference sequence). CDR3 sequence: CASSSQLAGGPFGELFF. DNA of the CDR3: TGTGCTAGCAGCTCGCAACTAGCGGGAGGGCCATTTGGGGAGCTGTTTTTT.

In DNA form, the CDR3 reads TGCGCCAGCAGCCAAGATTTGGCTAGCGGGGGGTACGAGCAGTACTTC. Its protein is CASSQDLASGGYEQYF. The chain joins TRBV4-3 to TRBJ2-7; 11 bases are shared with TRBD2. The CDR3 is 16 residues long. Germline assignment: CDR1 LGHNA and CDR2 YSLEER. The trim removed 0 bases at V and 4 bases at J, leaving 5 bases unmatched.

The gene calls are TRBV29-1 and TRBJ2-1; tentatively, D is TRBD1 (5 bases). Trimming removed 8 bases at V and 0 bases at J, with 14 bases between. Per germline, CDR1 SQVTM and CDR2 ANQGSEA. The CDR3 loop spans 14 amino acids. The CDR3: CSFTARGSYNEQFF. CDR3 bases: TGCAGCTTTACGGCAAGGGGCTCCTACAATGAGCAGTTCTTC.

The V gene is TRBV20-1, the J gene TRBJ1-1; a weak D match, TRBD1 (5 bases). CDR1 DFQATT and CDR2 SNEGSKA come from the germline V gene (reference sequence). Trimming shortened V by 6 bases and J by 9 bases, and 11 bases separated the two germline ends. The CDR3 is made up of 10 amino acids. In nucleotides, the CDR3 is TGCAGTGCAGGGGAGGATAAAGCTTTCTTT. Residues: CSAGEDKAFF.

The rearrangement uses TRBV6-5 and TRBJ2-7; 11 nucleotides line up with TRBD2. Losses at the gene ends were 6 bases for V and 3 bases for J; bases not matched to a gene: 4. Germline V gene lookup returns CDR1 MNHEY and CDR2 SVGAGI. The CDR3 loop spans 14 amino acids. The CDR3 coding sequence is TGTGCCAGCAGCCCTAGCGGGAGGCGCTACGAGCAGTACGTC. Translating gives CASSPSGRRYEQYV.

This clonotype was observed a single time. Written as DNA, the CDR3 is TGTGCCAGCAGACCGGACAGGGTGGGTTACGAGCAGTACTTC. Amino acids: CASRPDRVGYEQYF. The chain has TRBV28 and TRBJ2-7, with TRBD1 matching 8 bases. J gave up 4 bases and V 6 bases, and 8 bases lay outside the gene matches. The CDR3 extends over 14 amino acids. Germline CDR1 is MDHEN and CDR2 is SYDVKM. The full variable domain, with the rest looked up from reference TRBV28 and TRBJ2-7, is DVKVTQSSRYLVKRTGEKVFLECVQDMDHENMFWYRQDPGLGLRLIYFSYDVKMKEKGDIPEGYSVSREKKERFSLILESASTNQTSMYLCASRPDRVGYEQYFGPGTRLTVT.